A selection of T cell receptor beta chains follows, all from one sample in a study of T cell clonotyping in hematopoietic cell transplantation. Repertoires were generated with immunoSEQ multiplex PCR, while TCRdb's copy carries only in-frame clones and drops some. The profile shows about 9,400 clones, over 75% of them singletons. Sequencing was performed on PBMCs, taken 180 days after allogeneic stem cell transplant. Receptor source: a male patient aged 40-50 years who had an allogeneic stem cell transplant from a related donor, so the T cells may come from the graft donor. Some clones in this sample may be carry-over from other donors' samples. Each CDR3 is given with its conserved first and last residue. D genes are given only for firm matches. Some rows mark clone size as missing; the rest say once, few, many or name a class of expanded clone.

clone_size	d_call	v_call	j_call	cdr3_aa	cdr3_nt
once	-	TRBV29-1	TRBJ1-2	CSVRPGDNYGYTF	TGCAGCGTGAGGCCAGGAGATAACTATGGCTACACCTTC
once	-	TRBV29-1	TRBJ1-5	CSVEDVGPVGGEANQPQHF	TGCAGCGTTGAGGATGTCGGGCCCGTGGGGGGGGAAGCCAATCAGCCCCAGCATTTT
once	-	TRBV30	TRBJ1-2	CAWSVGGGGVNYGYTF	TGTGCCTGGAGTGTTGGGGGGGGAGGCGTGAACTATGGCTACACCTTC
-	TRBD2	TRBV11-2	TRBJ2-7	CASSLGFLKWRGAPYEQYF	TGTGCCAGCAGCTTAGGGTTTCTCAAATGGCGGGGGGCCCCCTACGAGCAGTACTTC
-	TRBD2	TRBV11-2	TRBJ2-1	CASSLLRGGGSYNEQFF	TGTGCCAGCAGCTTATTGCGCGGGGGAGGCTCCTACAATGAGCAGTTCTTC
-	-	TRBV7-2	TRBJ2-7	CASSFTTGTYEQYF	TGTGCCAGCAGCTTCACGACAGGAACCTACGAGCAGTACTTC
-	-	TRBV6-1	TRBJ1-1	CASSLWNTEAFF	TGTGCCAGCAGTCTATGGAACACTGAAGCTTTCTTT
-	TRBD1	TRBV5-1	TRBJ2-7	CASSLGQGREQYF	TGCGCCAGCAGCTTGGGACAGGGCCGCGAGCAGTACTTC
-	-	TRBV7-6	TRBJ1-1	CASSPIMRMAEAFF	TGTGCCAGCAGTCCGATTATGCGGATGGCTGAAGCTTTCTTT
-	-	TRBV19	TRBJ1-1	CASSVTGMNTEAFF	TGTGCCAGTAGTGTTACAGGGATGAACACTGAAGCTTTCTTT
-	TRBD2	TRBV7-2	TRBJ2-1	CASSLAGRGQFF	TGTGCCAGCAGCTTAGCGGGGAGGGGGCAGTTCTTC
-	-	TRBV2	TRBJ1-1	CASSVSSWGYTEAFF	TGTGCCAGCAGTGTGTCGAGCTGGGGATACACTGAAGCTTTCTTT
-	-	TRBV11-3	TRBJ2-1	CASSFSSYNEQFF	TGTGCCAGCAGCTTTAGCTCCTACAATGAGCAGTTCTTC
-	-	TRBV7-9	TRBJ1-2	CASSPGGTPTLANYGYTF	TGTGCCAGCAGCCCCGGGGGTACACCGACTTTAGCTAACTATGGCTACACCTTC
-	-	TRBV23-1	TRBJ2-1	CASIPGPKGNEQFF	TGCGCCAGCATCCCGGGCCCAAAGGGCAATGAGCAGTTCTTC
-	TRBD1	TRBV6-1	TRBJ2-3	CASSDRQGSIGDTQYF	TGTGCCAGCAGTGACCGACAGGGTAGTATAGGAGATACGCAGTATTTT
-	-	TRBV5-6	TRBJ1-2	CASSLKAYGYTF	TGTGCCAGCAGCCTGAAAGCCTATGGCTACACCTTC
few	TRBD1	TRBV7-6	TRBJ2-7	CASSPRQGHDEQYF	TGTGCCAGCAGCCCTCGACAGGGTCACGACGAGCAGTACTTC
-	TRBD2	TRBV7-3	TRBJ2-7	CASSLTGAGGNPYEQYF	TGTGCCAGCAGCTTAACAGGAGCGGGGGGTAACCCCTACGAGCAGTACTTC
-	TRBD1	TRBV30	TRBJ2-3	CAGRRGLSTDTQYF	TGTGCCGGGCGTAGGGGGCTAAGCACAGATACGCAGTATTTT
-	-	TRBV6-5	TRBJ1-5	CASSSKGGRGNQPQHF	TGTGCCAGCAGTTCGAAGGGGGGGCGCGGAAATCAGCCCCAGCATTTT
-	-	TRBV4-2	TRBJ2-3	CASSQVQGPDTQYF	TGTGCCAGCAGCCAAGTGCAGGGTCCAGATACGCAGTATTTT
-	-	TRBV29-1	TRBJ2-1	CSVEDPGTSSYNEQFF	TGCAGCGTTGAAGATCCAGGGACAAGCTCCTACAATGAGCAGTTCTTC
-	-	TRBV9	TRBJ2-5	CASSGAPGAETQYF	TGTGCCAGCAGCGGAGCGCCGGGAGCGGAGACCCAGTACTTC
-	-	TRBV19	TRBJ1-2	CASSGPLHISNYGYTF	TGTGCCAGTAGTGGCCCTCTACATATTTCTAACTATGGCTACACCTTC
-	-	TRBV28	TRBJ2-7	CASSLERKGYEQYF	TGTGCCAGCAGTTTGGAAAGGAAGGGGTACGAGCAGTACTTC
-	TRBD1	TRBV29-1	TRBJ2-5	CSVEGSFRDRERETQYF	TGCAGCGTTGAAGGCTCCTTCCGGGACAGGGAACGAGAGACCCAGTACTTC
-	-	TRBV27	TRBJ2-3	CASRSRPDTQYF	TGTGCCAGCAGGTCCCGGCCGGATACGCAGTATTTT
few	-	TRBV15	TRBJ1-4	CATAPGGINEKLFF	TGTGCCACCGCGCCTGGCGGTATTAATGAAAAACTGTTTTTT
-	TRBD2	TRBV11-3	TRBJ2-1	CASSLGLAGYEQFF	TGTGCCAGCAGCTTGGGACTAGCAGGCTATGAGCAGTTCTTC
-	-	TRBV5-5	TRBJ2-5	CATDPLGGNWETQYF	TGTGCCACCGATCCCCTGGGGGGTAACTGGGAGACCCAGTACTTC
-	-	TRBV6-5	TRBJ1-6	CASTQGSSYNSPLHF	TGTGCCAGCACCCAGGGGAGCTCCTATAATTCACCCCTCCACTTT
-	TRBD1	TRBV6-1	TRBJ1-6	CASSEARVSRDSSSPLHF	TGTGCCAGCAGTGAAGCAAGGGTGTCTCGGGACAGCTCCTCACCCCTCCACTTT
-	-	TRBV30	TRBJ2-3	CAWIHSRLGGTDTQYF	TGTGCCTGGATCCATAGTAGGTTGGGGGGCACAGATACGCAGTATTTT
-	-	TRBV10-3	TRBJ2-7	CAIGGGRDYEQYF	TGTGCCATCGGGGGCGGCAGGGACTACGAGCAGTACTTC
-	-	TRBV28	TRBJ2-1	CASSPGRGRSSYNEQFF	TGTGCCAGCAGTCCCGGAAGAGGGAGGAGCTCCTACAATGAGCAGTTCTTC
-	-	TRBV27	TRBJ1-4	CASSPGTVEKLFF	TGTGCCAGCAGTCCAGGGACGGTTGAAAAACTGTTTTTT
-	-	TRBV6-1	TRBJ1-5	CASSGGQTNQPQHF	TGTGCCAGCAGTGGAGGACAGACTAATCAGCCCCAGCATTTT
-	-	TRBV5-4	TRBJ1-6	CASSPDTYPGSPLHF	TGTGCCAGCAGCCCTGACACTTACCCGGGATCACCCCTCCACTTT
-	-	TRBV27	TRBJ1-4	CASSLYTNEKLFF	TGTGCCAGCAGTTTATATACTAATGAAAAACTGTTTTTT
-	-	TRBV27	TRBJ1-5	CASSSSGVYSNQPQHF	TGTGCCAGCAGTTCGTCGGGAGTCTATAGCAATCAGCCCCAGCATTTT
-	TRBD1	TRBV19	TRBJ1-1	CASSIDTGGRPEAFF	TGTGCCAGTAGTATAGACACAGGGGGCCGACCTGAAGCTTTCTTT